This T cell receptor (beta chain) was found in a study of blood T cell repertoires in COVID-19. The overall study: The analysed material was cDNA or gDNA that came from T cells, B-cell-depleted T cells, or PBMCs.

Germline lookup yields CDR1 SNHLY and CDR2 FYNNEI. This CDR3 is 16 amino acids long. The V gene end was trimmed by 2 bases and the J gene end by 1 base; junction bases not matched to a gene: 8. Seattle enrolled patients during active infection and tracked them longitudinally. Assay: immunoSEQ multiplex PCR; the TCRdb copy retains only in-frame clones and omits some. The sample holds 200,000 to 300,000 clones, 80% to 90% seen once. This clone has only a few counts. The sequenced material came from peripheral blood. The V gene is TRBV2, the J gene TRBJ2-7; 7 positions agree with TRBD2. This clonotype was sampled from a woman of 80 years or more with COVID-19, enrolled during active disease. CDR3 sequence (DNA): TGTGCCAGCAGTGAAATTGGCAAGCGGGGATCCTACGAGCAGTACTTC. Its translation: CASSEIGKRGSYEQYF. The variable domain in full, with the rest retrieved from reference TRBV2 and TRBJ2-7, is EPEVTQTPSHQVTQMGQEVILRCVPISNHLYFYWYRQILGQKVEFLVSFYNNEISEKSEIFDDQFSVERPDGSNFTLKIRSTKLEDSAMYFCASSEIGKRGSYEQYFGPGTRLTVT.